The sequence of this T cell receptor (beta chain) was determined in a study of beta chain features in type 1 diabetes. Turning to the study itself: Comparable age, gender and cell yields were observed in patients relative to healthy donors. Cells sorted and examined across all samples totaled roughly 98 million. Study outcomes and limitations: Researchers report that Type 1 diabetes patients had moderately but significantly shorter TCRB CDR3s across all four CD4+ subsets. More deletions and fewer insertions at VDJ junctions were seen in type 1 diabetes patients.

The CDR3 is 13 amino acids. Trimming left V 8 bases short and J 2 bases short, with 12 bases between. Looked up from germline, CDR1 is WSHSY and CDR2 is SAAADI. All of the isolated RNA was reverse transcribed, so expressed TCRB transcripts were sequenced. Generated by immunoSEQ multiplex PCR, the TCRdb table keeps only in-frame clones and is missing some. The table includes roughly 350,000 clones, around 10% detected once. A note on this clone: The antigen is undetermined.

The chain combines TRBV10-2 with TRBJ1-2; perhaps TRBD1 as D (6 bases). The receptor comes from a young man with type 1 diabetes. Sequenced input: central memory CD4+ T cells from blood. The CDR3 DNA sequence: TGCGCCAGCTCACTGACAGGAAACTATGGCTACACCTTC. Its translation: CASSLTGNYGYTF.